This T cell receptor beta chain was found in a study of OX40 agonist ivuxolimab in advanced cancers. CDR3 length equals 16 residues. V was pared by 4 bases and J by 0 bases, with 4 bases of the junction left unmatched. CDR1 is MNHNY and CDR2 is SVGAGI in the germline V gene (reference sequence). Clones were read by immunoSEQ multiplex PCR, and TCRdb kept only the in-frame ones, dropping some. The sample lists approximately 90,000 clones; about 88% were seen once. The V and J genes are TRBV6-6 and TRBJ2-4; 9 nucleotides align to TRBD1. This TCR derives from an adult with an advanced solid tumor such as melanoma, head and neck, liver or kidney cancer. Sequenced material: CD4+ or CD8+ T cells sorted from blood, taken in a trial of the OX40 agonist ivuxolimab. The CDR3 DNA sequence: TGTGCCAGCAGTTCGGGACAGGGACTAGCCAAAAACATTCAGTACTTC. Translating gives CASSSGQGLAKNIQYF.